These 32 T cell receptor beta chains share one sample of origin, sequenced in a study of T-cell reconstitution after alpha-beta-depleted transplantation in children. Using unique molecular identifiers, the investigators prepared the TCRbeta library. TCRdb fed the PCR reads into MiXCR, producing one record per CDR3 protein. The table has nearly 550,000 distinct CDR3 sequences, about 17% seen once. Sequencing used PBMCs from the stem cell graft donor, obtained from the stem cell graft. These TCRs come from a human donor who donated a stem cell graft to a child with acute lymphoblastic leukemia.

This clonotype was found a few times. The gene calls are TRBV12-3 or TRBV12-4 and TRBJ2-1; 10 positions match TRBD2. Trimming at V came to 6 bases and at J to 7 bases, leaving 15 bases not matched to a gene. The CDR3 is made up of 17 amino acids. This CDR3 is CASSPTYKREGPNEQFF. DNA of the CDR3: TGTGCCAGCAGCCCGACATACAAGCGGGAGGGCCCAAATGAGCAGTTCTTC.

This clonotype was detected a few times. J is TRBJ2-7 and V is TRBV20-1; D is undetermined. This CDR3 comprises 13 residues. The ends were cut back, 5 bases at V and 4 bases at J, with 15 bases in the middle. CDR1 and CDR2 from the germline V gene are DFQATT and SNEGSKA (reference sequence). CDR3 loop: CSAVPPVGYEQYF. The CDR3 nucleotides read TGCAGTGCTGTTCCTCCCGTTGGATACGAGCAGTACTTC.

On this clonotype: A read error may produce the germline difference seen at one junction end. The chain carries TRBV6-2 or TRBV6-3 and TRBJ2-2; D call uncertain. The V gene's germline CDR1 is MNHEY and CDR2 SVGEGT. The CDR3 covers 12 residues. The CDR3: CASCPPPGELFF. CDR3 sequence (DNA): TGTGCCAGCTGCCCCCCCCCCGGAGAGCTGTTTTTT.

This clonotype was recorded a few times. The chain has TRBV6-1 and TRBJ1-2; TRBD1 aligns across 12 bases. Trimming removed 2 bases from V and 4 bases from J; junction bases left unmatched: 11. The germline V gene has CDR1 MNHNS and CDR2 SASEGT. The CDR3 is made up of 18 amino acids. CDR3 sequence: CASSERKGQGARSYGYTF. DNA of the CDR3: TGTGCCAGCAGTGAACGTAAGGGACAGGGGGCGCGGAGCTATGGCTACACCTTC.

This clonotype has just a few counts. The genes are TRBV20-1 and TRBJ1-3; D may be TRBD1 (6 bases). The V and J ends lost 6 bases and 1 base respectively, with 16 bases between them. The CDR3 consists of 15 residues. Germline V gives CDR1 DFQATT, CDR2 SNEGSKA (reference sequence). The CDR3 spells CSAAGALQSGNTIYF. CDR3 nucleotide sequence: TGCAGTGCCGCGGGGGCCCTCCAGTCTGGAAACACCATATATTTT.

The chain carries TRBV12-3 or TRBV12-4 and TRBJ1-1, with D unclear. V was pared by 6 bases and J by 8 bases, with 16 bases between. The CDR3 loop spans 13 amino acids. The DNA of the CDR3 is TGTGCCAGCAGCAAGACATCAGTGAGGGAAGCTTTCTTT. Its protein product is CASSKTSVREAFF.

This clonotype was detected only a few times. The chain has TRBV11-2 and TRBJ2-3; either TRBD1 or TRBD2 may supply D (5 bases each). V dropped 1 base and J dropped 2 bases, with 10 bases sitting between them. The CDR3 length is 15 residues. The germline V gene has CDR1 SGHAT and CDR2 FQNNGV. The CDR3: CASSLVRGTTDTQYF. Here the CDR3 DNA reads TGTGCCAGCAGCTTAGTGAGGGGCACCACAGATACGCAGTATTTT.

The chain combines TRBV12-3 or TRBV12-4 with TRBJ2-1; D is unclear. With 3 bases removed from V and 7 bases from J, the gap between germline ends came to 7 bases. The CDR3 has 12 residues. CDR3 protein: CASSFGLNEQFF. The DNA of the CDR3 is TGTGCCAGCAGTTTCGGGCTTAATGAGCAGTTCTTC.

V usage is TRBV29-1 and J usage is TRBJ1-1; 8 nucleotides line up with TRBD1. This CDR3 has 14 amino acids. With V trimmed by 5 bases and J by 4 bases, 9 bases remained unmatched. Per germline, CDR1 SQVTM and CDR2 ANQGSEA. CDR3 DNA sequence: TGCAGCGTTACCAAAGCCAGGGGGCCCACTGAAGCTTTCTTT. Protein sequence: CSVTKARGPTEAFF.

The table lists this clonotype with a few counts. The chain joins TRBV20-1 to TRBJ2-1; D unresolved. V lost 3 bases, J lost 6 bases, and 6 bases lay in between. The CDR3 runs 11 residues. Germline assignment: CDR1 DFQATT and CDR2 SNEGSKA (reference sequence). DNA for the CDR3: TGCAGTGCTAGCGATCTCAATGAGCAGTTCTTC. Translation: CSASDLNEQFF.

This clonotype was seen a few times. The chain is built from TRBV13 and TRBJ2-2; either TRBD1 or TRBD2 may fit D (5 bases each). The CDR3 runs to 15 residues. The V gene's germline CDR1 is PRHDT and CDR2 FYEKMQ (reference sequence). Trimming cost V 4 bases and J 1 base, with 10 bases left between them. CDR3: CASSWGRRNTGELFF. The CDR3 DNA sequence: TGTGCCAGCAGCTGGGGACGGAGGAACACCGGGGAGCTGTTTTTT.

Turning to this clonotype: Germline and junction disagree at one end, which may indicate a read error. The chain employs TRBV27 and TRBJ2-7, with 7 bases aligning to TRBD1. The CDR3 is 15 residues long. In germline, CDR1 is MNHEY, CDR2 SMNVEV (reference sequence). CDR3 bases: TGCGCCAGCAGCTTATCGGGACAGAGCTCCTACGAGCAGTACTTC. This sequence encodes CASSLSGQSSYEQYF.

J is TRBJ2-5 and V is TRBV27; a possible D gene is TRBD1 (6 bases). The V end lost 4 bases, the J end lost 5 bases, and 11 bases lay between the germline ends. The germline V gene encodes CDR1 MNHEY and CDR2 SMNVEV (reference sequence). The CDR3 has 13 residues. The chain's CDR3 is CASSWQGTETQYF. DNA for the CDR3: TGTGCCAGCAGTTGGCAGGGGACGGAGACCCAGTACTTC.

This clonotype was recorded many times. This rearrangement joins TRBV5-1 to TRBJ1-2; D remains unclear. CDR1 is SGHRS, CDR2 YFSETQ, per germline. The CDR3 runs 14 residues. Trimming pared 4 bases from V and 2 bases from J, leaving 12 bases between. The CDR3 protein is CASSLEGVNYGYTF. As DNA, the CDR3 is TGCGCCAGCAGCCTCGAGGGAGTCAACTATGGCTACACCTTC.

This clonotype was detected only a few times. J is TRBJ2-7 and V is TRBV5-1, with TRBD1 matching over 7 bases. Trimming removed 4 bases from V and 0 bases from J; junction bases left unmatched: 7. Germline CDR1 is SGHRS and CDR2 is YFSETQ. The CDR3 sequence is 15 residues long. The CDR3 region is CASSPWTGPSYEQYF. CDR3 bases: TGCGCCAGCAGCCCCTGGACAGGCCCCTCCTACGAGCAGTACTTC.

This clonotype was seen a few times. The rearrangement uses TRBV7-9 and TRBJ2-1, with 7 bases lining up with TRBD1. This CDR3 is 15 amino acids long. Losses at the gene ends were 0 bases for V and 4 bases for J; bases not matched to a gene: 3. Germline V CDR1 and CDR2: SEHNR, FQNEAQ (reference sequence). The DNA of the CDR3 is TGTGCCAGCAGCTTAGCGAGGGACAGATACAATGAGCAGTTCTTC. Residues: CASSLARDRYNEQFF.

This clonotype was picked up a small number of times. J is TRBJ2-7 and V is TRBV6-1; TRBD2 matches at 9 bases. CDR1 MNHNS and CDR2 SASEGT come from the germline V gene. The ends lost 11 bases at V and 1 base at J; junction bases unmatched: 12. The CDR3 is 15 amino acids. CDR3 DNA: TGTGCCGCACTATCGGACGCGGGAGGGTCCTACGAGCAGTACTTC. This encodes CAALSDAGGSYEQYF.

This clonotype was seen only a few times. This chain joins TRBV3-1 and TRBJ2-3, with TRBD2 identical over 12 bases. Germline V gene data show CDR1 as LGHDT and CDR2 as YNNKEL (reference sequence). The J segment lost 3 bases and the V segment lost 11 bases, leaving 18 bases of the junction unmatched. This CDR3 comprises 18 residues. The CDR3 reads CASSQDPLTSGRTDTQYF. DNA of the CDR3: TGTGCCTCCAGCCAAGATCCTCTGACTAGCGGGAGAACAGATACGCAGTATTTT.

This clonotype has only a few counts. The chain joins TRBV19 to TRBJ1-5; possibly TRBD1 for D (5 bases). CDR1 and CDR2 from the germline V gene are LNHDA and SQIVND (reference sequence). The CDR3 is 16 residues long. The V end lost 5 bases, the J end lost 9 bases, and 23 bases lay between the germline ends. The CDR3 sequence: CASSDHRSRLFWPQHF. Written as DNA, the CDR3 is TGTGCCAGTAGTGACCACAGGTCCCGACTGTTTTGGCCCCAGCATTTT.

This clonotype was recorded at least ten times. The chain has TRBV27 and TRBJ2-3; D unclear. This CDR3 contains 14 residues. With 6 bases removed from V and 2 bases from J, the gap between germline ends came to 12 bases. The germline V gene has CDR1 MNHEY and CDR2 SMNVEV (reference sequence). The CDR3 sequence is CASSRPPTTDTQYF. CDR3 nucleotide sequence: TGTGCCAGCAGCAGGCCGCCTACCACAGATACGCAGTATTTT.

The J gene is TRBJ2-5, the V gene TRBV14; TRBD1 matches 8 bases. Per germline, CDR1 SGHDN and CDR2 FVKESK. This CDR3 has 21 residues. V lost 0 bases to trimming and J lost 3 bases; unmatched junction nucleotides: 21. CDR3 in amino acids: CASSQDLIGTGFSANKETQYF. CDR3 nucleotides: TGTGCCAGCAGCCAAGATTTAATAGGGACAGGTTTCTCCGCGAACAAAGAGACCCAGTACTTC.

The chain recombines TRBV27 with TRBJ1-3; D gene uncertain. Trimming cost V 11 bases and J 4 bases, with 18 bases left between them. Germline lookup yields CDR1 MNHEY and CDR2 SMNVEV (reference sequence). The length of the CDR3 is 14 residues. CDR3 nucleotides: TGTGCCCCTGACACCGGGGATTTAGGAAACACCATATATTTT. It encodes CAPDTGDLGNTIYF.

This rearrangement joins TRBV5-6 to TRBJ2-7; D gene uncertain. The V gene lost 4 bases and the J gene lost 3 bases, with 11 bases spanning the gap. The CDR3 runs 13 residues. Germline values: CDR1 SGHDT, CDR2 YYEEEE. This CDR3 reads CASSGPMRYEQYF. The CDR3 DNA sequence: TGTGCCAGCAGCGGCCCTATGCGCTACGAGCAGTACTTC.

This chain connects TRBV18 to TRBJ1-2; the D is unclear. Trimming took 2 bases from V and 8 from J, leaving 18 bases between them. The CDR3 extends over 15 amino acids. CDR1 and CDR2 (germline): KGHSH, LQKENI. The CDR3 bases are TGTGCCAGCTCACCAACCCCAACTCGGGCGGGAGGCTACACCTTC. This sequence encodes CASSPTPTRAGGYTF.

The V call is TRBV19, the J call TRBJ2-7; maybe TRBD2 (6 bases). Trimming stripped 3 bases from V and 4 bases from J, with 13 bases between. The CDR3 consists of 14 residues. Germline V gives CDR1 LNHDA, CDR2 SQIVND (reference sequence). CDR3 amino acids: CASSMRGGGYEQYF. As DNA, the CDR3 is TGTGCCAGTAGTATGCGGGGAGGAGGGTACGAGCAGTACTTC.

The chain is built from TRBV20-1 and TRBJ2-7, with D possibly called TRBD1 or TRBD2 (5 bases each). The CDR3 loop spans 17 amino acids. Germline V gives CDR1 DFQATT, CDR2 SNEGSKA (reference sequence). The DNA for the CDR3 is TGCTGCGCTCGCTACGGGGAAAATTCAGGGTGGGACTACGAGCAGTACTTC. Translation: CCARYGENSGWDYEQYF.

The chain links TRBV6-2 or TRBV6-3 to TRBJ2-7; D is undetermined. The germline V gene encodes CDR1 MNHEY and CDR2 SVGEGT. CDR3 length equals 13 residues. V lost 2 bases, J lost 6 bases, and 11 bases lay in between. The CDR3, as DNA: TGTGCCAGCAGTTACCGAGGCAGTGGCGAGCAGTACTTC. Protein product: CASSYRGSGEQYF.

There are a few counts of this clonotype. The chain is built from TRBV20-1 and TRBJ1-2; TRBD1 is a possible D gene (5 bases). The CDR3 totals 11 residues. The V gene's germline CDR1 is DFQATT and CDR2 SNEGSKA (reference sequence). The V gene lost 5 bases and the J gene lost 10 bases, with 14 bases spanning the gap. The CDR3 coding sequence is TGCAGTGCTCAACCCAGGGACTACTACACCTTC. Encoded protein: CSAQPRDYYTF.

The chain uses TRBV11-2 and TRBJ2-7; 11 bases fit TRBD2. CDR3 length: 16 residues. CDR1 and CDR2 from the germline V gene are SGHAT and FQNNGV. V was pared by 4 bases and J by 2 bases, with 7 bases of the junction left unmatched. The CDR3 reads CASSSASGRSPYEQYF. The DNA of the CDR3 is TGTGCCAGCAGCTCTGCTAGCGGGAGGAGCCCCTACGAGCAGTACTTC.

A few counts support this clonotype. This chain links TRBV7-2 with TRBJ2-5; D unresolved. Germline V gene data show CDR1 as SGHTA and CDR2 as FQGNSA. CDR3 length: 14 amino acids. The V end was cut by 2 bases, the J end by 0 bases, with 7 bases between. CDR3 protein: CASSLNGYQETQYF. DNA for the CDR3: TGTGCCAGCAGCTTAAATGGGTACCAAGAGACCCAGTACTTC.

This clonotype was counted a few times. The chain carries TRBV13 and TRBJ2-3; 11 bases match TRBD2. Germline CDR1 reads PRHDT; CDR2 reads FYEKMQ (reference sequence). There are 21 residues in the CDR3. With V trimmed by 3 bases and J by 4 bases, 21 bases remained unmatched. CDR3 region: CASSFGLGGLAGGLLPDTQYF. CDR3 nucleotides: TGTGCCAGCAGCTTTGGTCTCGGGGGCTTAGCGGGAGGGCTCCTACCAGATACGCAGTATTTT. The full variable domain, in which reference TRBV13 and TRBJ2-3 provide the parts outside the CDR3, is AAGVIQSPRHLIKEKRETATLKCYPIPRHDTVYWYQQGPGQDPQFLISFYEKMQSDKGSIPDRFSAQQFSDYHSELNMSSLELGDSALYFCASSFGLGGLAGGLLPDTQYFGPGTRLTVL.

The table lists this clonotype with many counts. CDR3 in DNA: TGTGCCAGCAGGGTGGGAGAGACCCAGTACTTC. Translated, it gives CASRVGETQYF. This sequence joins TRBV6-6 and TRBJ2-5, with unresolved D. This CDR3 has 11 amino acids. V shed 6 bases and J shed 4 bases, with 6 bases lying between them. The germline CDR1 and CDR2 sequences are MNHNY and SVGAGI (reference sequence).